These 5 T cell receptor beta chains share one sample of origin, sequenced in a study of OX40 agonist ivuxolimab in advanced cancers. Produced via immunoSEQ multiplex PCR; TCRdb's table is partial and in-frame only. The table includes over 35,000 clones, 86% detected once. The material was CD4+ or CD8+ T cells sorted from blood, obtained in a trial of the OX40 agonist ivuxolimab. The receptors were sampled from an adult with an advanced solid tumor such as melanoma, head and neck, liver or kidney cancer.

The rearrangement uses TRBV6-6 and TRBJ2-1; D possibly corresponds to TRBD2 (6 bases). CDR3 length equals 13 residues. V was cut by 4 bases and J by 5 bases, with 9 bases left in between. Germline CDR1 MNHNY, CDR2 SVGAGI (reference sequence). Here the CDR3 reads CASSSGLNNEQFF. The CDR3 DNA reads TGTGCCAGCAGTTCGGGACTTAACAATGAGCAGTTCTTC.

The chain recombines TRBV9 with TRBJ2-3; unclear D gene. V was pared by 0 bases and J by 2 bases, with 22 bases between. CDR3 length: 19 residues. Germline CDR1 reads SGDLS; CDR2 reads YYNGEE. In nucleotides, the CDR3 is TGTGCCAGCAGCGTAGAAGCTTTATTAGATTCCACATTCACAGATACGCAGTATTTT. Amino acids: CASSVEALLDSTFTDTQYF.

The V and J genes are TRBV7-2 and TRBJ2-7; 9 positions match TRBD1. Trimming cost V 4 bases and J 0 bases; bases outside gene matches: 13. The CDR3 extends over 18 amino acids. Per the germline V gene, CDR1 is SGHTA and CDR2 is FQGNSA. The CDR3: CASSCRDRERWSSYEQYV. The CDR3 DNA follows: TGTGCCAGCAGCTGCCGGGACAGGGAGAGGTGGAGCTCCTACGAGCAGTACGTC.

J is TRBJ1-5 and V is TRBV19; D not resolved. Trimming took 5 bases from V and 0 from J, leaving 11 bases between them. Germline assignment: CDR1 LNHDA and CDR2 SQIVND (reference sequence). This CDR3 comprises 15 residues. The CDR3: CASSFSGYSNQPQHF. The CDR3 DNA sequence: TGTGCCAGTAGTTTTAGTGGGTATAGCAATCAGCCCCAGCATTTT.

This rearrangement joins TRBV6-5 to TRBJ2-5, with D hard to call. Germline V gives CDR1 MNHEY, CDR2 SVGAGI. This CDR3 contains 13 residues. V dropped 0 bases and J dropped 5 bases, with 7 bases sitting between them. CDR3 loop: CASSYSMGETQYF. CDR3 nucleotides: TGTGCCAGCAGTTACTCGATGGGGGAGACCCAGTACTTC.